One sample yielded the 28 T cell receptor beta chains listed below, sequenced in a study of cytomegalovirus exposure and HLA in healthy donors. A multiplex PCR was run with 60 Vbeta primers and 13 Jbeta primers. Here immunoSEQ multiplex PCR was the method, and the copy in TCRdb shows in-frame clones only, minus some. The table has some 250,000 clones, roughly 82% seen once. Material: PBMCs. The receptors shown here come from a woman in her forties in good health and CMV-seropositive.

This chain connects TRBV9 to TRBJ2-1; 9 positions match TRBD1. The germline V gene encodes CDR1 SGDLS and CDR2 YYNGEE. Trimming took 3 bases from V and 3 from J; bases not matched to a gene: 4. CDR3 length: 15 amino acids. The CDR3 region is CASSAGTGSYNEQFF. CDR3 nucleotide sequence: TGTGCCAGCAGCGCCGGGACAGGGAGCTACAATGAGCAGTTCTTC.

This chain links TRBV6-6 with TRBJ2-3; perhaps TRBD2 as D (5 bases). Deletions cut 9 bases from V and 0 bases from J, with 7 bases between. The CDR3 contains 12 residues. CDR1 and CDR2 from the germline V gene are MNHNY and SVGAGI (reference sequence). The CDR3 protein is CASAGSTDTQYF. As DNA, the CDR3 is TGTGCCAGTGCGGGCAGCACAGATACGCAGTATTTT.

V and J are TRBV7-8 and TRBJ1-1, with D maybe TRBD1 (5 bases). Germline CDR1 SGHVS, CDR2 FQNEAQ. V gave up 7 bases and J gave up 5 bases, with 20 bases separating them. The CDR3 length is 15 residues. The DNA of the CDR3 is TGTGCCAGCAACCCGAACCCGGGGGGGACGACTGAAGCTTTCTTT. This codes for CASNPNPGGTTEAFF.

V is TRBV9 and J is TRBJ2-3; 9 nucleotides agree with TRBD2. The CDR3 length is 18 residues. The V segment lost 1 base and the J segment 4 bases; nucleotides outside the gene matches: 13. The V gene's germline CDR1 is SGDLS and CDR2 YYNGEE. CDR3 sequence reads: CASSVRRTSVVSPDTQYF. The CDR3 DNA sequence: TGTGCCAGCAGCGTACGTCGGACTAGCGTCGTCTCCCCAGATACGCAGTATTTT. Full variable domain (rest looked up from reference TRBV9 and TRBJ2-3): DSGVTQTPKHLITATGQRVTLRCSPRSGDLSVYWYQQSLDQGLQFLIQYYNGEERAKGNILERFSAQQFPDLHSELNLSSLELGDSALYFCASSVRRTSVVSPDTQYFGPGTRLTVL.

The chain employs TRBV5-6 and TRBJ2-2, with D possibly being TRBD1 (5 bases). Trimming left V 5 bases short and J 6 bases short, with 5 bases between. The germline gives CDR1 SGHDT, CDR2 YYEEEE. This CDR3 has 11 residues. The CDR3 spells CASRGAGELFF. CDR3 nucleotide sequence: TGTGCCAGCAGAGGGGCCGGGGAGCTGTTTTTT.

On this clone: Compared with germline, one end of the junction differs, possibly owing to a read error. For the CDR3, the DNA is TGTTCCAGCAGCATGGGACAGCCCAATCAGCCCCAGCATTTT. It is translated as CSSSMGQPNQPQHF. This chain links TRBV7-9 with TRBJ1-5, with 7 bases lining up with TRBD1. This CDR3 has 14 residues. The germline V gene encodes CDR1 SEHNR and CDR2 FQNEAQ (reference sequence).

This clone was seen once. The chain carries TRBV19 and TRBJ1-2, with 8 bases fitting TRBD1. V was pared by 4 bases and J by 4 bases, with 8 bases of the junction left unmatched. Germline V gives CDR1 LNHDA, CDR2 SQIVND (reference sequence). There are 15 residues in the CDR3. The CDR3 DNA follows: TGTGCCAGTAGTAATACAGGGGGTCCTGTCTATGGCTACACCTTC. It translates to CASSNTGGPVYGYTF.

J is TRBJ1-1 and V is TRBV5-1, with TRBD1 matching 7 bases. V dropped 4 bases and J dropped 5; count of bases not matched to a gene: 11. Germline values: CDR1 SGHRS, CDR2 YFSETQ. The CDR3 length is 15 residues. The CDR3 region is CASSRDGQAETEAFF. CDR3 nucleotide sequence: TGCGCCAGCAGCCGTGATGGACAGGCAGAGACTGAAGCTTTCTTT.

The CDR3: CASSFGLAGVAGELFF. The CDR3 DNA is TGTGCCAGCAGTTTCGGACTAGCGGGGGTGGCCGGGGAGCTGTTTTTT. This chain uses TRBV27 with TRBJ2-2; TRBD2 matches 13 bases. CDR3 size: 16 residues. CDR1 and CDR2 (germline): MNHEY, SMNVEV (reference sequence). The junction had 4 bases not matched to a gene; V was cut back by 3 bases and J by 6 bases.

J is TRBJ2-5 and V is TRBV9; D might be TRBD2 (5 bases). This CDR3 is built from 14 residues. Per the germline V gene, CDR1 is SGDLS and CDR2 is YYNGEE. The V end was cut by 0 bases, the J end by 5 bases, with 11 bases between. The CDR3 is CASSVASSWETQYF. The CDR3 DNA reads as TGTGCCAGCAGCGTAGCGTCTAGCTGGGAGACCCAGTACTTC.

The genes are TRBV6-5 and TRBJ1-1; tentatively, D is TRBD1 (6 bases). CDR1 is MNHEY, CDR2 SVGAGI, per germline. The CDR3 runs 15 residues. V was clipped by 5 bases and J by 6 bases, with 19 bases between them. DNA of the CDR3: TGTGCCAGCAGTCCCAGGGACAATGATAGGCCTGAAGCTTTCTTT. Its protein product is CASSPRDNDRPEAFF.

This sequence joins TRBV6-5 and TRBJ2-7; 7 bases align to TRBD1. CDR1 is MNHEY and CDR2 is SVGAGI in the germline V gene. The CDR3 runs 15 residues. V was pared by 6 bases and J by 3 bases, with 11 bases of the junction left unmatched. As DNA, the CDR3 is TGTGCCAGCAGAGAGGGACAGCTCCCGGGCTACGAGCAGTACTTC. Protein sequence: CASREGQLPGYEQYF.

V gene TRBV27 combines with J gene TRBJ1-2, with D tentatively TRBD1 (6 bases). The V end lost 5 bases, the J end lost 4 bases, and 20 bases lay between the germline ends. From germline, CDR1 is MNHEY and CDR2 SMNVEV (reference sequence). CDR3 size: 16 residues. The CDR3, as DNA: TGTGCCAGCAGTCCCCGGGACACCCGGGCTGCCTATGGCTACACCTTC. It codes for CASSPRDTRAAYGYTF.

This rearrangement joins TRBV5-1 to TRBJ1-1, with 9 bases lining up with TRBD1. CDR3 size: 16 residues. CDR1 SGHRS and CDR2 YFSETQ come from the germline V gene. V lost 2 bases to trimming and J lost 1 base; unmatched junction nucleotides: 6. The CDR3 DNA reads TGCGCCAGCAGCTTAGGGACAGGGTATAAGAACACTGAAGCTTTCTTT. It specifies CASSLGTGYKNTEAFF. The full variable domain, its missing parts supplied by reference TRBV5-1 and TRBJ1-1, is KAGVTQTPRYLIKTRGQQVTLSCSPISGHRSVSWYQQTPGQGLQFLFEYFSETQRNKGNFPGRFSGRQFSNSRSEMNVSTLELGDSALYLCASSLGTGYKNTEAFFGQGTRLTVV.

J is TRBJ2-7 and V is TRBV6-6; 14 positions agree with TRBD2. CDR3 length: 16 amino acids. The V and J ends lost 6 bases and 2 bases, in that order; junction bases with no gene match: 6. The V gene's germline CDR1 is MNHNY and CDR2 SVGAGI (reference sequence). The chain's CDR3 is CASRSSGLAGAYEQYF. In DNA form, the CDR3 reads TGTGCCAGCAGGTCCTCGGGACTAGCGGGAGCCTACGAGCAGTACTTC.

The V and J genes are TRBV30 and TRBJ2-5; maybe TRBD1 (6 bases). This CDR3 has 14 amino acids. Germline V gene lookup returns CDR1 GTSNPN and CDR2 SVGIG (reference sequence). V lost 0 bases and J 6 bases, leaving 14 bases between the germline ends. The CDR3 nucleotides read TGTGCCTGGAGTGTAGGGCAGGGGACCCAGACCCAGTACTTC. Residues: CAWSVGQGTQTQYF.

The chain carries TRBV7-2 and TRBJ2-5, with 8 bases fitting TRBD2. With V trimmed by 3 bases and J by 1 base, 4 bases remained unmatched. The length of the CDR3 is 15 residues. Germline CDR1 is SGHTA and CDR2 is FQGNSA. CDR3 residues: CASSFRAGGQETQYF. The CDR3 nucleotides read TGTGCCAGCAGCTTCCGGGCGGGAGGCCAAGAGACCCAGTACTTC.

This chain joins TRBV28 and TRBJ2-7, with 8 bases aligning to TRBD1. The ends lost 6 bases at V and 1 base at J; junction bases unmatched: 11. Germline-derived CDR1 and CDR2 are MDHEN and SYDVKM. There are 16 residues in the CDR3. The CDR3 coding sequence is TGTGCCAGCAGGGGTCCAGGGACAGGTGGATCCTACGAGCAGTACTTC. It translates to CASRGPGTGGSYEQYF. The full variable domain, its missing parts supplied by reference TRBV28 and TRBJ2-7, is DVKVTQSSRYLVKRTGEKVFLECVQDMDHENMFWYRQDPGLGLRLIYFSYDVKMKEKGDIPEGYSVSREKKERFSLILESASTNQTSMYLCASRGPGTGGSYEQYFGPGTRLTVT.

In its sample, this clone was seen once. The J gene is TRBJ2-1, the V gene TRBV4-2, with D tentatively TRBD2 (5 bases). From germline, CDR1 is LGHNA and CDR2 YNFKEQ. Trimming left V 4 bases short and J 5 bases short, with 12 bases between. This CDR3 region has 14 residues. CDR3 bases: TGTGCCAGCAGCCGGAGGTTCGGAGACAATGAGCAGTTCTTC. It encodes CASSRRFGDNEQFF.

The rearrangement uses TRBV5-1 and TRBJ1-1; D gene unclear. This CDR3 region has 16 residues. CDR1 is SGHRS, CDR2 YFSETQ, per germline. The V and J ends lost 1 base and 2 bases respectively, with 15 bases between them. The CDR3 spells CASSLRVTGANTEAFF. CDR3 DNA: TGCGCCAGCAGCTTGAGAGTCACGGGTGCTAACACTGAAGCTTTCTTT.

The chain has TRBV30 and TRBJ1-3, with 10 bases identical to TRBD1. Germline V gives CDR1 GTSNPN, CDR2 SVGIG (reference sequence). Trimming at V came to 3 bases and at J to 4 bases, leaving 6 bases not matched to a gene. This CDR3 comprises 15 residues. CDR3 sequence reads: CAWRLGTGAGNTIYF. The CDR3 DNA reads TGTGCCTGGAGACTCGGGACAGGGGCCGGAAACACCATATATTTT.

The chain recombines TRBV10-3 with TRBJ2-7; TRBD2 matches 13 bases. Per the germline V gene, CDR1 is ENHRY and CDR2 is SYGVKD. CDR3 size: 13 residues. V gave up 8 bases and J gave up 5 bases; unmatched junction bases: 3. CDR3 in amino acids: CAIGGLAGNEQYF. For the CDR3, the DNA is TGTGCCATCGGGGGACTAGCGGGGAACGAGCAGTACTTC.

This chain uses TRBV28 with TRBJ2-3, with 7 bases fitting TRBD2. This CDR3 contains 17 residues. The germline CDR1 and CDR2 sequences are MDHEN and SYDVKM. The V gene end was trimmed by 4 bases and the J gene end by 0 bases; junction bases not matched to a gene: 10. The CDR3 here is CASSSAPAAGSTDTQYF. CDR3 coding DNA: TGTGCCAGCAGTTCTGCCCCCGCAGCGGGAAGCACAGATACGCAGTATTTT.

The V gene is TRBV7-9, the J gene TRBJ2-5; 8 bases are a match to TRBD2. V trimming: 1 base; J trimming: 12 bases; junction bases outside the gene matches: 7. This CDR3 comprises 13 residues. Germline CDR1 SEHNR, CDR2 FQNEAQ (reference sequence). DNA for the CDR3: TGTGCCAGCAGCTTAGGTCCTATAGCGGGGAAGTACTTC. Its protein is CASSLGPIAGKYF.

The gene calls are TRBV4-3 and TRBJ2-7; the D is unclear. The CDR3 sequence is 15 residues long. V lost 0 bases and J lost 2, with 11 bases in between. Germline values: CDR1 LGHNA, CDR2 YSLEER. CDR3 protein: CASSQDRVVTYEQYF. The DNA for the CDR3 is TGCGCCAGCAGCCAAGATCGGGTTGTGACCTACGAGCAGTACTTC.

The chain has TRBV7-3 and TRBJ2-3, with 9 bases fitting TRBD2. The length of the CDR3 is 14 residues. Germline assignment: CDR1 SGHTA and CDR2 FQGTGA. V lost 5 bases and J lost 6; bases outside the gene matches: 6. DNA of the CDR3: TGTGCCAGCAGCCTGGGACTAGCCGTGGATACGCAGTATTTT. It is translated as CASSLGLAVDTQYF.

This rearrangement joins TRBV7-9 to TRBJ2-1; no definite D call. CDR3 size: 13 residues. The ends were cut back, 1 base at V and 3 bases at J, with 4 bases in the middle. Germline lookup yields CDR1 SEHNR and CDR2 FQNEAQ (reference sequence). CDR3 sequence: CASSLELYNEQFF. The DNA of the CDR3 is TGTGCCAGCAGCTTAGAGCTCTACAATGAGCAGTTCTTC. Together with reference TRBV7-9 and TRBJ2-1, the CDR3 gives the full variable domain: DTGVSQNPRHKITKRGQNVTFRCDPISEHNRLYWYRQTLGQGPEFLTYFQNEAQLEKSRLLSDRFSAERPKGSFSTLEIQRTEQGDSAMYLCASSLELYNEQFFGPGTRLTVL.

This chain uses TRBV11-3 with TRBJ2-5; 11 bases are a match to TRBD2. V lost 5 bases to trimming and J lost 0 bases; unmatched junction nucleotides: 8. This CDR3 comprises 17 residues. Germline V CDR1 and CDR2: SGHNT, YENEEA. CDR3 coding DNA: TGTGCCAGCAGCCCAGAGGGACTAGCGGCCAACCAAGAGACCCAGTACTTC. Encoded protein: CASSPEGLAANQETQYF.